A single sample gave rise to the 26 T cell receptor beta chains below, sequenced in a study of OX40 agonist ivuxolimab in advanced cancers. This table comes from immunoSEQ multiplex PCR, and its TCRdb copy is limited to in-frame clones, with some not included. Among tens of thousands of clones listed, 75% to 90% were seen once. Source: CD4+ or CD8+ T cells sorted from blood, taken in a trial of the OX40 agonist ivuxolimab. These receptors were collected from an adult with an advanced solid tumor such as melanoma, head and neck, liver or kidney cancer.

The J gene is TRBJ2-7, the V gene TRBV18; 9 bases match TRBD1. Trimming took 5 bases from V and 4 from J; bases not matched to a gene: 12. In germline, CDR1 is KGHSH, CDR2 LQKENI. CDR3 length: 16 residues. Here the CDR3 reads CASSSYRDRVNYEQYF. CDR3 nucleotide sequence: TGTGCCAGCTCAAGCTACCGGGACAGGGTAAATTACGAGCAGTACTTC.

This rearrangement joins TRBV5-1 to TRBJ2-3; TRBD1 matches at 8 bases. The V segment lost 4 bases and the J segment 5 bases; nucleotides outside the gene matches: 3. The CDR3 spans 13 residues. Germline assignment: CDR1 SGHRS and CDR2 YFSETQ. The DNA of the CDR3 is TGCGCCAGCAGCCCGACAGGGGTAGATACGCAGTATTTT. This codes for CASSPTGVDTQYF.

The chain uses TRBV19 and TRBJ2-1; 8 nucleotides align to TRBD2. This CDR3 contains 11 residues. After removal of 3 bases from V and 14 bases from J, the junction contained 3 bases not matched to a gene. Per germline, CDR1 LNHDA and CDR2 SQIVND (reference sequence). CDR3 nucleotide sequence: TGTGCCAGTAGTATCGGCGGGAGGAAGTTCTTC. It specifies CASSIGGRKFF.

This chain uses TRBV10-3 with TRBJ2-7; 8 bases map to TRBD2. Unmatched junction bases numbered 8, after V lost 3 bases and J lost 4 bases. The CDR3 totals 15 residues. Germline CDR1 reads ENHRY; CDR2 reads SYGVKD. The CDR3 spells CAISETTAGVYEQYF. CDR3 nucleotides: TGTGCCATCAGTGAAACGACAGCGGGAGTGTACGAGCAGTACTTC.

This clone was detected only a few times. The rearrangement joins TRBV4-1 to TRBJ2-1; 11 nucleotides match TRBD1. CDR3 length equals 18 residues. J lost 0 bases, V lost 2 bases, and 6 bases had no gene match. CDR1 is MGHRA and CDR2 is YSYEKL in the germline V gene. The CDR3 DNA reads TGCGCCAGCAGCCAATCCGGACAGGGGGCTTTCTCCTACAATGAGCAGTTCTTC. It encodes CASSQSGQGAFSYNEQFF.

This clone is a singleton in its sample. The chain combines TRBV11-2 with TRBJ2-3; TRBD2 agrees at 8 bases. The V and J ends lost 2 bases and 1 base, in that order; junction bases with no gene match: 5. Germline V gene lookup returns CDR1 SGHAT and CDR2 FQNNGV. The CDR3 has 16 amino acids. CDR3 in amino acids: CASSLMDGRGTDTQYF. CDR3 bases: TGTGCCAGCAGCTTAATGGACGGGAGGGGCACAGATACGCAGTATTTT. The variable domain in full, with the rest retrieved from reference TRBV11-2 and TRBJ2-3, is EAGVAQSPRYKIIEKRQSVAFWCNPISGHATLYWYQQILGQGPKLLIQFQNNGVVDDSQLPKDRFSAERLKGVDSTLKIQPAKLEDSAVYLCASSLMDGRGTDTQYFGPGTRLTVL.

In DNA, the CDR3 is TGCAGCGTTGAAGAACTAGTAAACACTGAAGCTTTCTTT. Residues: CSVEELVNTEAFF. This chain links TRBV29-1 with TRBJ1-1, with D unclear. The CDR3 extends over 13 amino acids. V was pared by 0 bases and J by 2 bases, with 7 bases between. Germline CDR1 and CDR2: SQVTM and ANQGSEA.

The V call is TRBV18, the J call TRBJ2-7, with TRBD1 identical over 9 bases. Germline lookup yields CDR1 KGHSH and CDR2 LQKENI. This CDR3 has 15 residues. J gave up 2 bases and V 2 bases, and 4 bases lay outside the gene matches. CDR3 nucleotide sequence: TGTGCCAGCTCACCATACGGACAGGGGACCTACGAGCAGTACTTC. It yields the protein CASSPYGQGTYEQYF.

The chain is built from TRBV5-8 and TRBJ2-7; D not resolved. The CDR3 contains 13 residues. V lost 5 bases and J 6 bases, leaving 15 bases between the germline ends. Germline V CDR1 and CDR2: SGHTS, YDEGEE. CDR3 DNA sequence: TGTGCCAGCAGTCTTCTCCCCGCCCGCGAGCAGTACTTC. Encoded protein: CASSLLPAREQYF.

The rearrangement uses TRBV10-3 and TRBJ2-3, with TRBD1 matching over 7 bases. CDR3 size: 16 residues. In germline, CDR1 is ENHRY, CDR2 SYGVKD. The V gene end was trimmed by 0 bases and the J gene end by 3 bases; junction bases not matched to a gene: 6. CDR3: CAISESDRVGTDTQYF. The CDR3 coding sequence is TGTGCCATCAGTGAGTCCGACAGGGTAGGAACAGATACGCAGTATTTT.

This clone was counted a few times. V usage is TRBV14 and J usage is TRBJ1-6; D call uncertain. CDR3 length: 15 amino acids. Germline V lookup: CDR1 SGHDN, CDR2 FVKESK. V shed 0 bases and J shed 5 bases, with 8 bases lying between them. For the CDR3, the DNA is TGTGCCAGCAGCCAAGATCGGGTGAATAATTCACCCCTCCACTTT. It yields the protein CASSQDRVNNSPLHF.

The chain couples TRBV9 to TRBJ2-7, with 7 bases aligning to TRBD2. V was pared by 4 bases and J by 7 bases, with 14 bases of the junction left unmatched. The CDR3 runs 15 residues. In germline, CDR1 is SGDLS, CDR2 YYNGEE. The CDR3 DNA is TGTGCCAGCAGCCCCCGCGGGAGTTCTGGGGGAGAGCAGTACTTC. Encoded protein: CASSPRGSSGGEQYF.

The chain is built from TRBV18 and TRBJ2-3, with D possibly TRBD1 on 6 matching bases. CDR1 is KGHSH, CDR2 LQKENI, per germline. V lost 2 bases, J lost 1 base, and 13 bases lay in between. This CDR3 comprises 16 residues. CDR3 coding DNA: TGTGCCAGCTCACCAATGGCCAGGGGCGGCACAGATACGCAGTATTTT. Translating gives CASSPMARGGTDTQYF. The full variable domain, with the rest looked up from reference TRBV18 and TRBJ2-3, is NAGVMQNPRHLVRRRGQEARLRCSPMKGHSHVYWYRQLPEEGLKFMVYLQKENIIDESGMPKERFSAEFPKEGPSILRIQQVVRGDSAAYFCASSPMARGGTDTQYFGPGTRLTVL.

The V gene is TRBV4-1, the J gene TRBJ2-1; D unclear. The V gene's germline CDR1 is MGHRA and CDR2 YSYEKL. The V and J ends lost 2 bases and 0 bases respectively, with 14 bases between them. The CDR3 is 17 amino acids. CDR3 residues: CASSQTPRISSYNEQFF. The CDR3 region has the DNA TGCGCCAGCAGCCAAACCCCCCGGATCAGCTCCTACAATGAGCAGTTCTTC.

J is TRBJ1-2 and V is TRBV21-1; no check of the table's D call, TRBD1, against the DNA was made. TRBV21-1 counts as a pseudogene. CDR3 length: 16 residues. CDR3 protein: CASSSNREGPNYGYTF. The CDR3 DNA is TGTGCCAGCAGCTCCAACAGGGAAGGGCCTAACTATGGCTACACCTTC.

V and J are TRBV28 and TRBJ2-2; TRBD1 aligns across 7 bases. The junction had 5 bases not matched to a gene; V was cut back by 5 bases and J by 2 bases. The CDR3 runs 15 residues. The germline V gene has CDR1 MDHEN and CDR2 SYDVKM. CDR3 DNA sequence: TGTGCCAGCAGTCAAGGGGGCCCCAACACCGGGGAGCTGTTTTTT. It specifies CASSQGGPNTGELFF.

The chain joins TRBV7-2 to TRBJ1-4; D unclear. The CDR3 runs 14 residues. Between the trimmed V and J ends, which lost 5 bases and 4 bases, there was a span of 11 bases. The germline gives CDR1 SGHTA, CDR2 FQGNSA. CDR3 nucleotides: TGTGCCAGCAGCCCCCTGTTCGGTAATGAAAAACTGTTTTTT. It translates to CASSPLFGNEKLFF.

The chain is built from TRBV6-5 and TRBJ2-4; 9 bases agree with TRBD1. Germline CDR1 reads MNHEY; CDR2 reads SVGAGI. The V and J ends lost 6 bases and 6 bases, in that order; junction bases with no gene match: 9. The CDR3 has 15 amino acids. The CDR3 is CASRDLGTGPNIQYF. In nucleotides, the CDR3 is TGTGCCAGCAGAGACCTTGGGACAGGGCCAAACATTCAGTACTTC.

V is TRBV12-2 and J is TRBJ2-7; the D call TRBD1 from the table was never checked on the DNA. TRBV12-2 is tagged as a pseudogene. This CDR3 has 16 amino acids. CDR3 residues: CASRFTGTGVSYEQYF. CDR3 bases: TGTGCAAGTCGCTTTACCGGGACAGGAGTATCCTACGAGCAGTACTTC.

The V gene is TRBV7-9, the J gene TRBJ2-3; D may be TRBD1 (6 bases). V lost 6 bases, J lost 4 bases, and 11 bases lay in between. The CDR3 loop spans 13 amino acids. CDR1 and CDR2 (germline): SEHNR, FQNEAQ (reference sequence). CDR3 amino acids: CASRFTGPDTQYF. In nucleotides, the CDR3 is TGTGCCAGCAGATTCACAGGGCCAGATACGCAGTATTTT.

This chain uses TRBV15 with TRBJ2-7, with D uncertain. The CDR3 contains 15 residues. The germline V gene encodes CDR1 LNHNV and CDR2 YYDKDF (reference sequence). The V and J ends lost 0 bases and 0 bases respectively, with 9 bases between them. Here the CDR3 reads CATSRDRTDSYEQYF. The CDR3 coding sequence is TGTGCCACCAGCAGAGATCGGACCGACTCCTACGAGCAGTACTTC.

The rearrangement joins TRBV5-1 to TRBJ2-1; perhaps TRBD2 as D (5 bases). Trimming took 5 bases from V and 6 from J, leaving 15 bases between them. The CDR3 extends over 14 amino acids. In germline, CDR1 is SGHRS, CDR2 YFSETQ. CDR3 nucleotide sequence: TGCGCCAGCAGATCTGACCTTGAGGGCAATGAGCAGTTCTTC. Its protein product is CASRSDLEGNEQFF.

V and J are TRBV5-6 and TRBJ1-2; D gene ambiguous. The V gene lost 4 bases and the J gene lost 2 bases, with 9 bases spanning the gap. Germline-derived CDR1 and CDR2 are SGHDT and YYEEEE. CDR3 length: 13 amino acids. CDR3 in amino acids: CASSPTGNYGYTF. CDR3 coding DNA: TGTGCCAGCAGCCCTACCGGGAACTATGGCTACACCTTC.

This clone occurred a few times. The rearrangement joins TRBV5-4 to TRBJ2-3; no clear D gene. Per germline, CDR1 SGHNT and CDR2 YYREEE (reference sequence). CDR3 length equals 13 residues. Trimming took 3 bases from V and 1 from J, leaving 6 bases between them. Here the CDR3 DNA reads TGTGCCAGCAGCTCGTCCCGCACAGATACGCAGTATTTT. Translated, it gives CASSSSRTDTQYF.

The chain joins TRBV28 to TRBJ1-1; D possibly corresponds to TRBD1 (5 bases). This CDR3 has 15 amino acids. The germline V gene has CDR1 MDHEN and CDR2 SYDVKM. Trimming stripped 5 bases from V and 4 bases from J, with 17 bases between. The CDR3 DNA follows: TGTGCCAGCAGTCTCCTAGACAGTTTGGGCACTGAAGCTTTCTTT. This gives the protein CASSLLDSLGTEAFF.

Only one count was recorded for this clone. V usage is TRBV7-8 and J usage is TRBJ1-4; the match to TRBD1 covers 7 bases. This CDR3 spans 15 amino acids. The germline CDR1 and CDR2 sequences are SGHVS and FQNEAQ. J was trimmed by 8 bases and V by 0 bases; bases with no gene match: 6. The CDR3 DNA reads TGTGCCAGCAGCTTAGCGACAGGGTCTTGGGAAAAACTGTTTTTT. Encoded protein: CASSLATGSWEKLFF.